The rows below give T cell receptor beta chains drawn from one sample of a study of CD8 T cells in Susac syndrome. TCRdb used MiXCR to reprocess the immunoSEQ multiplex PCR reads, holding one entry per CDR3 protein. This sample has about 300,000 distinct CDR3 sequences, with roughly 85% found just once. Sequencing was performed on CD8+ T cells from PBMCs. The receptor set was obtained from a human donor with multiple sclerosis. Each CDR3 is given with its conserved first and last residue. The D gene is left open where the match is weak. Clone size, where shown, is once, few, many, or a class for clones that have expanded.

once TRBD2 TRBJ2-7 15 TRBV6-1 TGTGCCAGCAGTGACTACGTAGCGGGAGGGTATGAGCAGTACTTC CASSDYVAGGYEQYF
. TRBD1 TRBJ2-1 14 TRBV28 TGTGCCAGCAGCCCTCGGACAGGGGAATATGAGCAGTTCTTC CASSPRTGEYEQFF
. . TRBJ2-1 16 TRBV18 TGTGCCAGCTCACCAACCCCCGGGTCGAGCTACAATGAGCAGTTCTTC CASSPTPGSSYNEQFF
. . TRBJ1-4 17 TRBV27 TGTGCCAGCAGTTCCCGGTGGAGGGAAAGAACTAATGAAAAACTGTTTTTT CASSSRWRERTNEKLFF
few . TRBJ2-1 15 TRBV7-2 TGTGCCAGCAGCTTATCGGTGGGCTCCTACAATGAGCAGTTCTTC CASSLSVGSYNEQFF
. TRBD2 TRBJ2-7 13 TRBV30 TGTGCCTGGAGTGTACGCGGGAGGCACGAGCAGTACTTC CAWSVRGRHEQYF
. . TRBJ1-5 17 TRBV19 TGTGCCAGTAGTATAGATCTAGGCGGGTATAGCAATCAGCCCCAGCATTTT CASSIDLGGYSNQPQHF
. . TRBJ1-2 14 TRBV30 TGTGCCTGGAGTGTAGGGGTGGGGGCTCCTGGCTACACCTTC CAWSVGVGAPGYTF
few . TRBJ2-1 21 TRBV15 TGTGCCACCAGCAGAGAAGGTAGAGGACAGGGGACGGCTAGCGGGAAAAATGAGCAGTTCTTC CATSREGRGQGTASGKNEQFF
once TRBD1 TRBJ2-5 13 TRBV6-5 TGTGCCAGCAGTGGGACAGGGCCAGAGACCCAGTACTTC CASSGTGPETQYF
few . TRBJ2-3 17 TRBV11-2 TGTGCCAGCAGCTTAGATTGGACTGTTAGTTGGACAGATACGCAGTATTTT CASSLDWTVSWTDTQYF
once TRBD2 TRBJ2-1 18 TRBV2 TGTGCCAGCAGCGCAAGGGGCAGCGGGAGTCTTTTATACAATGAGCAGTTCTTC CASSARGSGSLLYNEQFF
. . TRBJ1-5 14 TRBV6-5 TGTGCCAGCAGCCCAACGGGGCAGAATCAGCCCCAGCATTTT CASSPTGQNQPQHF
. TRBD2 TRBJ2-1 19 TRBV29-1 TGCAGCGTTAACGGTTTATATAGCGCGGGGGGTGAGGCCTACAATGAGCAGTTCTTC CSVNGLYSAGGEAYNEQFF
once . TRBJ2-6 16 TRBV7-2 TGTGCCAGCAGCCGACGGACAGTAACCGGGGCCAACGTCCTGACTTTC CASSRRTVTGANVLTF
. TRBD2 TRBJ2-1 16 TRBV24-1 TGTGCCACCAGTGATCCCTGGCTAGCGGGAAACAATGAGCAGTTCTTC CATSDPWLAGNNEQFF
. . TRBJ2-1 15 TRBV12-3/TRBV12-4 TGTGCCAGCAGTCAGATGGGACCCCCCTACAATGAGCAGTTCTTC CASSQMGPPYNEQFF
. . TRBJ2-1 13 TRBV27 TGTGCCAGCAGAAAGGTAGGGGCGCTTGAGCAGTTCTTC CASRKVGALEQFF
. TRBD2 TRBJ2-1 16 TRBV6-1 TGTGCCAGCAACCTCGTAGCGGGAGTCTCCGTCAATGAGCAGTTCTTC CASNLVAGVSVNEQFF
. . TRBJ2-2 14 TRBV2 TGTGCCAGCCGAGACGCCTTCAACACCGGGGAGCTGTTTTTT CASRDAFNTGELFF
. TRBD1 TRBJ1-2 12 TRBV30 TGTGCCTGCCGGGACAGGGATGGTGGCTACACCTTC CACRDRDGGYTF
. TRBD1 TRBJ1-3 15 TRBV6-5 TGTGCCAGCAGTTACTCGACAGGGGCTGGAAACACCATATATTTT CASSYSTGAGNTIYF
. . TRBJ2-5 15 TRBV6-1 TGTGCCAGCAGTGAAGCGGGGATCAGAGGGGAGACCCAGTACTTC CASSEAGIRGETQYF
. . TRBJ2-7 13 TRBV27 TGTGCCAGCAGTTGGGCTGCCTCCTACGAGCAGTACTTC CASSWAASYEQYF
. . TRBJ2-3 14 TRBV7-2 TGTGCCAGCAGCTTAGTGGGCGGCACAGATACGCAGTATTTT CASSLVGGTDTQYF
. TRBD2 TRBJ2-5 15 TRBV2 TGTGCCAGCAGTGAATACCAGCGGGATCAAGAGACCCAGTACTTC CASSEYQRDQETQYF
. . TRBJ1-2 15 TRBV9 TGTGCCAGCAGCCCCCTCGGGGTGTCGGTCTTTGGCTACACCTTC CASSPLGVSVFGYTF
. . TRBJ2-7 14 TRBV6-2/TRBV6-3 TGTGCCAGCAGTTACTTTCAGGGCGCCTACGAGCAGTACTTC CASSYFQGAYEQYF
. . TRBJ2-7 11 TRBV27 TGTGCCAGCGGAATAGCGTACGAGCAGTACTTC CASGIAYEQYF
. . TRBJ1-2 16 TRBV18 TGTGCCAGCTCACCAGACGACAGGCCAATTCCTTACGGCTACACCTTC CASSPDDRPIPYGYTF
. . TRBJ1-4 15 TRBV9 TGTGCCAGCAGCCCCCGGCCAGGGCTCGATGAAAAACTGTTTTTT CASSPRPGLDEKLFF
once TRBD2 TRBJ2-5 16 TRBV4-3 TGCGCCAGCAGCCAAAGGGGACTAGCGGTACAAGAGACCCAGTACTTC CASSQRGLAVQETQYF
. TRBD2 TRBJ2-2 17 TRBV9 TGTGCCAGCAGCCCGACGATCCTAGCGGAGAGTACCGGGGAGCTGTTTTTT CASSPTILAESTGELFF
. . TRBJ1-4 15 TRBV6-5 TGTGCCAGCAGTTACGGTGCGGGGGTCAATGAAAAACTGTTTTTT CASSYGAGVNEKLFF
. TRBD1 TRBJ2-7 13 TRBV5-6 TGTGCCAGCGGCAATAGGCAGGACAGGGAGCAGTACTTC CASGNRQDREQYF
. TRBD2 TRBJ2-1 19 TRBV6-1 TGTGCCAGCAGCCCCTCGGGACTAGCGGGAGTTAGCTCCTACAATGAGCAGTTCTTC CASSPSGLAGVSSYNEQFF
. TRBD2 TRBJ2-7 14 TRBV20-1 TGCAGTGCTCAGACTAGCGGGACTCCCTACGAGCAGTACTTC CSAQTSGTPYEQYF
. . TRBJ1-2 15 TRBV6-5 TGTGCCAGCAGTTACTCTCTGGCCAGGAACTATGGCTACACCTTC CASSYSLARNYGYTF
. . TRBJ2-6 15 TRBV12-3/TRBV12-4 TGTGCCAGCAGTTTTAGGACAGCTGGGGCCAACGTCCTGACTTTC CASSFRTAGANVLTF
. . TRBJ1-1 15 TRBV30 TGTGCCTGGAGTGAAATTGACATGCGGAACACTGAAGCTTTCTTT CAWSEIDMRNTEAFF
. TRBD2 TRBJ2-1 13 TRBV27 TGTGCCAGCAGTTCCACCTCAGCGGGAAGGGAGTTCTTC CASSSTSAGREFF
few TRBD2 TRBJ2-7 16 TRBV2 TGTGCCAGCAGTGAATACGCGGGAGACGAATCCTACGAGCAGTACTTC CASSEYAGDESYEQYF
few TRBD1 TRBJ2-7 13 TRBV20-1 TGCAGTGCTAGATGGGACAGGGCCCACGAGCAGTACTTC CSARWDRAHEQYF
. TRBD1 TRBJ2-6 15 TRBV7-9 TGTGCCAGCAGCTTTTTGCCAGGGGGTACCAACGTCCTGACTTTC CASSFLPGGTNVLTF
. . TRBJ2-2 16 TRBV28 TGTGCCAGCAGTCCCCAGGAGGGGTCCTACACCGGGGAGCTGTTTTTT CASSPQEGSYTGELFF
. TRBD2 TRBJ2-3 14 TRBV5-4 TGTGCCAGCAGCTCTCATAGCGGGGGGGATACGCAGTATTTT CASSSHSGGDTQYF
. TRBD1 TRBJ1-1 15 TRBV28 TGTGCCAGCAGTTTAGGGCTGACAGGGTATACTGAAGCTTTCTTT CASSLGLTGYTEAFF
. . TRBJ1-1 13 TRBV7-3 TGTGCCAGCAGCCCCGCCTCACTAGATGAAGCTTTCTTT CASSPASLDEAFF
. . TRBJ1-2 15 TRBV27 TGTGCCAGCGCTGATGGGTCCTCTAATCGCTACGGCTACACCTTC CASADGSSNRYGYTF
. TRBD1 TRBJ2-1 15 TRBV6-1 TGTGCCAGCAGTGAGGGGGGACAGGGGAGTTATGAGCAGTTCTTC CASSEGGQGSYEQFF
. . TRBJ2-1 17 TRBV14 TGTGCCAGCAGCCAAGGGGGGTATTCGGGGACCAACAATGAGCAGTTCTTC CASSQGGYSGTNNEQFF
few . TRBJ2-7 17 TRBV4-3 TGCGCCAGCAGCCCGGGGACCTCAAGGCTTGCCGAGGACGAGCAGTACTTC CASSPGTSRLAEDEQYF
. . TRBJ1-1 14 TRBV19 TGTGCCAGTAGCCCCGGGACGGCCTACGCTGAAGCTTTCTTT CASSPGTAYAEAFF